This T cell receptor (beta chain) was profiled in a study of regulatory T cells in long-lasting Graves disease. Regarding time point: newly diagnosed GD, antithyroid drugs for less than 3 months. From RNA extracted from PBMCs, the TCR library was made. For TCR beta, libraries came from iRepertoire HTBI primers and Arm-PCR of CDR3 regions. TCRdb re-called the multiplex PCR reads through MiXCR, storing one row per CDR3 protein. The sample lists fewer than 650,000 distinct CDR3 sequences, about 16% occurring once. Separately, the same data were catalogued under a study of T cells in Graves' hyperthyroidism and ophthalmopathy. That paper notes: Ophthalmopathy stood apart from stable hyperthyroidism in a 13 V-J model. Ophthalmopathy got predicted by the model a median roughly six months before its onset.

The clonotype comes from a man younger than 35 with Graves disease. This specimen consisted of peripheral blood mononuclear cells (PBMCs), obtained at new diagnosis, from a patient treated with antithyroid drugs.

The CDR3 loop is CASSFLGGGNTEAFF. The DNA for the CDR3 is TGTGCCAGCAGTTTCCTAGGGGGGGGTAACACTGAAGCTTTCTTT. V and J are TRBV6-5 and TRBJ1-1; TRBD1 is a possible D gene (6 bases). CDR3 length: 15 residues. Germline CDR1 reads MNHEY; CDR2 reads SVGAGI. V was shortened by 4 bases and J by 2 bases, with 14 bases between the two germline ends.